Below are 25 T cell receptor beta chains sequenced from a single sample in a study of response to subunit inactivated influenza vaccine. MiXCR, applied by TCRdb to the RT-PCR reads, yields one record per CDR3 protein. The sample contains hundreds of thousands of distinct CDR3 sequences, roughly 14% of which appear only once. The specimen was PBMCs from blood, collected roughly 13 days after vaccination. These receptors came from a middle-aged man who received an inactivated influenza vaccine.

This clonotype was detected only a few times. The chain carries TRBV29-1 and TRBJ2-2, with D possibly matching TRBD2 (6 bases). Germline CDR1 and CDR2: SQVTM and ANQGSEA. V was clipped by 6 bases and J by 3 bases, with 11 bases between them. The CDR3 length is 13 residues. CDR3 DNA sequence: TGCAGCGTCGGGGGTATTTACACCGGGGAGCTGTTTTTT. Translating gives CSVGGIYTGELFF.

This clonotype was observed a few times. The gene calls are TRBV7-8 and TRBJ2-2, with D perhaps TRBD1 (6 bases). The CDR3 is 18 amino acids. The V and J ends lost 4 bases and 6 bases respectively, with 24 bases between them. Germline CDR1 and CDR2: SGHVS and FQNEAQ. This chain's CDR3 is CASSSLGSQGLGSGELFF. The CDR3 region has the DNA TGTGCCAGCAGCTCCCTTGGGTCACAGGGCCTGGGGTCCGGGGAGCTGTTTTTT. The full variable domain, its missing parts supplied by reference TRBV7-8 and TRBJ2-2, is GAGVSQSPRYKVAKRGQDVALRCDPISGHVSLFWYQQALGQGPEFLTYFQNEAQLDKSGLPSDRFFAERPEGSVSTLKIQRTQQEDSAVYLCASSSLGSQGLGSGELFFGEGSRLTVL.

In DNA, the CDR3 is TGTGCCAGCAGTCCAAACCGGGACGGCACCTACGAGCAGTACTTC. Its protein is CASSPNRDGTYEQYF. The chain employs TRBV2 and TRBJ2-7, with D perhaps matching TRBD1 or TRBD2 (5 bases each). V lost 5 bases and J lost 2, with 16 bases in between. Germline loops: CDR1 SNHLY, CDR2 FYNNEI. The CDR3 length is 15 residues.

There are many counts of this clonotype. This chain links TRBV5-1 with TRBJ2-3; maybe TRBD2 (6 bases). With 4 bases removed from V and 5 bases from J, the gap between germline ends came to 17 bases. Germline CDR1 and CDR2: SGHRS and YFSETQ. CDR3 length: 15 residues. The CDR3 protein is CASSIGTEVGDTQYF. The CDR3 coding sequence is TGCGCCAGCAGCATTGGGACTGAAGTGGGAGATACGCAGTATTTT.

The chain has TRBV7-9 and TRBJ2-1; perhaps TRBD1 as D (7 bases). The CDR3 spans 13 residues. Germline V gene data show CDR1 as SEHNR and CDR2 as FQNEAQ (reference sequence). The V end lost 7 bases, the J end lost 7 bases, and 14 bases lay between the germline ends. CDR3 bases: TGTGCCAGCATCCCAGGGGGGCAAAATGAGCAGTTCTTC. It encodes CASIPGGQNEQFF.

Many counts were recorded for this clonotype. CDR3 in DNA: TGCGCCAGCAGCCGAGTAGATGGAGGTGCCACTGAAGCTTTCTTT. It is translated as CASSRVDGGATEAFF. This chain links TRBV5-1 with TRBJ1-1; D not certain. Germline V gene sequence: CDR1 SGHRS, CDR2 YFSETQ. Trimming left V 4 bases short and J 4 bases short, with 17 bases between. This CDR3 has 15 amino acids.

The chain uses TRBV5-1 and TRBJ2-5, with a tentative D call TRBD1 (6 bases). V was shortened by 2 bases and J by 2 bases, with 10 bases between the two germline ends. The germline CDR1 and CDR2 sequences are SGHRS and YFSETQ. CDR3 length: 14 amino acids. CDR3 nucleotides: TGCGCCAGCAGCTTCGGGACAAATCAAGAGACCCAGTACTTC. Its protein is CASSFGTNQETQYF.

The V gene is TRBV3-1, the J gene TRBJ2-3; 12 nucleotides line up with TRBD2. Germline V gene sequence: CDR1 LGHDT, CDR2 YNNKEL (reference sequence). This CDR3 region has 18 residues. V was clipped by 0 bases and J by 4 bases; unmatched bases: 8. The CDR3 DNA sequence: TGTGCCAGCAGCCAAGAGGGACTAGCGGGTCGATACGCAGATACGCAGTATTTT. Translated, it gives CASSQEGLAGRYADTQYF.

There are a few counts of this clonotype. The V call is TRBV6-2 or TRBV6-3, the J call TRBJ1-1; D possibly corresponds to TRBD1 (5 bases). V was shortened by 2 bases and J by 0 bases, with 16 bases between the two germline ends. CDR3 length equals 17 residues. Germline V gene data show CDR1 as MNHEY and CDR2 as SVGEGT. Written as DNA, the CDR3 is TGTGCCAGCAGTTACGCCCCATGGGAGGACATGAACACTGAAGCTTTCTTT. Translation: CASSYAPWEDMNTEAFF.

This clonotype was seen more than once but under ten times. The chain combines TRBV10-3 with TRBJ1-1, with D maybe TRBD1 (6 bases). V was clipped by 4 bases and J by 1 base, with 10 bases between them. The V gene's germline CDR1 is ENHRY and CDR2 SYGVKD. The CDR3 totals 14 residues. The CDR3 DNA reads as TGTGCCATCAGTGCGTGGGGGCAGAACACTGAAGCTTTCTTT. It specifies CAISAWGQNTEAFF.

The chain recombines TRBV5-1 with TRBJ2-1; 8 positions agree with TRBD1. The CDR3 consists of 17 residues. Germline CDR1 reads SGHRS; CDR2 reads YFSETQ. Trimming removed 1 base from V and 2 bases from J; junction bases left unmatched: 8. For the CDR3, the DNA is TGCGCCAGCAGCTTGCGAGGGACAGGATATACCTACAATGAGCAGTTCTTC. Its protein product is CASSLRGTGYTYNEQFF.

This chain links TRBV6-5 with TRBJ1-5; D unresolved. Germline CDR1 MNHEY, CDR2 SVGAGI. The CDR3 is 12 residues long. Trimming took off 7 bases at V and 4 bases at J, with 8 bases between the two ends. The CDR3 nucleotides are TGTGCCAGCAATGAGCTAAATCAGCCCCAGCATTTT. Translation: CASNELNQPQHF.

This clonotype was detected only a few times. This chain joins TRBV7-3 and TRBJ2-1, with TRBD2 matching over 12 bases. Germline lookup yields CDR1 SGHTA and CDR2 FQGTGA. The V segment lost 6 bases and the J segment 7 bases; nucleotides outside the gene matches: 4. There are 14 residues in the CDR3. This CDR3 reads CASSASGRANEQFF. CDR3 in DNA: TGTGCCAGCAGTGCTAGCGGGAGGGCGAATGAGCAGTTCTTC.

The V call is TRBV25-1, the J call TRBJ2-7; TRBD2 agrees at 12 bases. With 2 bases clipped from V and 4 bases from J, the junction kept 6 bases outside the gene matches. Germline CDR1 reads MGHDK; CDR2 reads SYGVNS. CDR3 length equals 16 residues. CDR3 amino acids: CASSESLAGGRYEQYF. The CDR3 nucleotides read TGTGCCAGCAGTGAAAGCCTAGCGGGAGGGCGGTACGAGCAGTACTTC.

The rearrangement joins TRBV30 to TRBJ1-5; D gene unclear. Per germline, CDR1 GTSNPN and CDR2 SVGIG (reference sequence). V was shortened by 1 base and J by 4 bases, with 11 bases between the two germline ends. This CDR3 is built from 14 residues. DNA for the CDR3: TGTGCCTGGAGTGGGTTCAGCACTAATCAGCCCCAGCATTTT. Translating it yields CAWSGFSTNQPQHF.

This chain connects TRBV6-1 to TRBJ2-6; tentatively, D is TRBD2 (5 bases). The germline V and J ends were trimmed by 6 bases and 2 bases, with 8 bases remaining between them. Germline CDR1 is MNHNS and CDR2 is SASEGT. This CDR3 comprises 14 residues. CDR3 amino acids: CASRKEAGANVLTF. The CDR3 DNA follows: TGTGCCAGCAGAAAGGAGGCTGGGGCCAACGTCCTGACTTTC.

The chain is built from TRBV7-8 and TRBJ2-1, with 8 bases fitting TRBD2. J lost 7 bases, V lost 4 bases, and 9 bases had no gene match. Germline V gene data show CDR1 as SGHVS and CDR2 as FQNEAQ. The CDR3 covers 15 residues. The CDR3 region has the DNA TGTGCCAGCAGCTCGGGACTAGGCCGTCATAATGAGCAGTTCTTC. It yields the protein CASSSGLGRHNEQFF.

This clonotype was seen only a few times. The chain has TRBV6-5 and TRBJ1-1; D is possibly TRBD1 (5 bases). Trimming pared 8 bases from V and 1 base from J, leaving 5 bases between. The CDR3 is made up of 11 amino acids. The germline V gene encodes CDR1 MNHEY and CDR2 SVGAGI. The DNA for the CDR3 is TGTGCCAGCCAGGGGAACACTGAAGCTTTCTTT. Its translation: CASQGNTEAFF.

This clonotype was counted between two and nine times. In DNA, the CDR3 is TGTGCCAGCAGCTCCCAAACTCTAGGAGGGAGGCAGTATTTT. Its protein product is CASSSQTLGGRQYF. This chain connects TRBV11-2 to TRBJ2-3; maybe TRBD2 (6 bases). Germline V gives CDR1 SGHAT, CDR2 FQNNGV. Trimming removed 4 bases at V and 11 bases at J, with 19 bases between. This CDR3 comprises 14 residues. Using reference TRBV11-2 and TRBJ2-3 for the parts outside the CDR3, the full variable domain is EAGVAQSPRYKIIEKRQSVAFWCNPISGHATLYWYQQILGQGPKLLIQFQNNGVVDDSQLPKDRFSAERLKGVDSTLKIQPAKLEDSAVYLCASSSQTLGGRQYFGPGTRLTVL.

The rearrangement links TRBV20-1 to TRBJ2-3, with D perhaps TRBD1 (5 bases). Trimming left V 6 bases short and J 3 bases short, with 10 bases between. The CDR3 runs to 12 residues. The V gene's germline CDR1 is DFQATT and CDR2 SNEGSKA (reference sequence). CDR3 coding DNA: TGCAGTGCAAACCGACAGACAGATACGCAGTATTTT. It codes for CSANRQTDTQYF.

This clonotype was counted ten times or more. V and J are TRBV12-3 or TRBV12-4 and TRBJ2-7, with D possibly being TRBD1 (6 bases). The CDR3 spans 14 residues. Trimming removed 5 bases from V and 6 bases from J, with 17 bases in between. CDR3 DNA: TGTGCCAGCAGTCCTCTACTGGCAGGGGTCGAGCAGTACTTC. It codes for CASSPLLAGVEQYF.

This chain joins TRBV20-1 and TRBJ2-7; weak D call: TRBD2 (5 bases). The V and J ends lost 0 bases and 6 bases respectively, with 12 bases between them. The CDR3 has 13 residues. Germline CDR1 is DFQATT and CDR2 is SNEGSKA (reference sequence). CDR3 region: CSARDRRGFEQYF. The CDR3 DNA is TGCAGTGCTAGAGATCGACGGGGTTTCGAGCAGTACTTC.

The chain joins TRBV18 to TRBJ1-3; the D is unclear. Germline CDR1 is KGHSH and CDR2 is LQKENI. This CDR3 region has 10 residues. The CDR3 DNA follows: TGTGTCCCTGCCTTCAACACCATATATTTT. Its protein is CVPAFNTIYF.

This clonotype occurred many times. This chain uses TRBV29-1 with TRBJ2-3; 7 bases align to TRBD2. Germline loops: CDR1 SQVTM, CDR2 ANQGSEA. This CDR3 spans 14 amino acids. J was trimmed by 1 base and V by 3 bases; bases with no gene match: 4. Written as DNA, the CDR3 is TGCAGCGTTGATCCCCTAGCGGGCACAGATACGCAGTATTTT. Encoded protein: CSVDPLAGTDTQYF.

The V and J genes are TRBV12-3 or TRBV12-4 and TRBJ2-7; possible D gene TRBD2, 6 bases. The CDR3 sequence is 16 residues long. Trimming shortened V by 4 bases and J by 1 base, and 17 bases separated the two germline ends. The CDR3 DNA follows: TGTGCCAGCAGTTCTGCGCCGGGAGCGGCGTCCTACGAGCAGTACTTC. Translation: CASSSAPGAASYEQYF.